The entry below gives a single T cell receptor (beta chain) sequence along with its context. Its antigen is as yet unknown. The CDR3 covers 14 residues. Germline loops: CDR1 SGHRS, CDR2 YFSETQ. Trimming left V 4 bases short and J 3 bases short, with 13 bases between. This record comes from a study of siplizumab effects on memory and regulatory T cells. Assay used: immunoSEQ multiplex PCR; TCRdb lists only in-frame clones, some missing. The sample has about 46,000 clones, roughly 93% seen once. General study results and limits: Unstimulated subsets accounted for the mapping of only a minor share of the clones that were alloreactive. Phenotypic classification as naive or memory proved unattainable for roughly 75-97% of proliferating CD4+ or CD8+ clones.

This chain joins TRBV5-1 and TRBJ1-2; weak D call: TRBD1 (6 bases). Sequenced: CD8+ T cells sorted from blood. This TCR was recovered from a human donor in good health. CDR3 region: CASSVGGSDYGYTF. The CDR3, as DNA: TGCGCCAGCAGCGTAGGGGGTTCGGACTATGGCTACACCTTC.